This TCR beta chain stems from a study of T cell clonotyping in hematopoietic cell transplantation. Broader study findings: After transplant, recipient diversity fell while pathologically expanded clonotypes grew through day 180. Higher Inverse Simpson Index values in graft donor and pretransplant recipient predicted broader posttransplant TCR diversity.

Using immunoSEQ multiplex PCR, the repertoire was profiled, and TCRdb retains in-frame clones only, with some absent. The sample carries approximately 18,000 clones, approximately 77% recorded once. About this clone: Its matching antigen is unknown.

Time point denoted: recipient sample about 28 days before transplant, after cytoreduction. V lost 0 bases to trimming and J lost 5 bases; unmatched junction nucleotides: 3. Germline values: CDR1 SGHRS, CDR2 YFSETQ. The CDR3 runs to 15 residues. Sample: peripheral blood mononuclear cells, taken before stem cell transplant. This chain links TRBV5-1 with TRBJ1-1, with 11 bases identical to TRBD1. The TCR originated in a man aged 55 to 69 with acute myeloid leukemia. Some clones in this sample may be carry-over from other donors' samples. CDR3: CASSLGDRGGTEAFF. The CDR3 nucleotides read TGCGCCAGCAGCTTGGGGGACAGGGGGGGAACTGAAGCTTTCTTT.